This T cell receptor beta chain was recorded in a study of siplizumab effects on memory and regulatory T cells. Germline V gene data show CDR1 as MDHEN and CDR2 as SYDVKM. This CDR3 has 13 residues. Trimming pared 5 bases from V and 5 bases from J, leaving 13 bases between. The assay was immunoSEQ multiplex PCR, and TCRdb's table has in-frame clones only and misses some. This repertoire shows tens of thousands of clones, roughly 94% found once; its top ten account for approximately 17%. The chain couples TRBV28 to TRBJ2-7; perhaps TRBD2 as D (5 bases). Sequencing was carried out using CD8+ T cells sorted from blood. This receptor was obtained from a human donor in good health. The CDR3 region is CASSPRGSDEQYF. The CDR3 DNA reads TGTGCCAGCAGTCCCCGGGGAAGCGACGAGCAGTACTTC.